This is a list of T cell receptor beta chains from one sample in a study of patients and donors after allogeneic stem cell transplantation. TCRdb recomputed calls from the RT-PCR reads with MiXCR, one row per CDR3 protein. Of 400,000 to 450,000 distinct CDR3 sequences in the sample, about a sixth were seen once. The sample was blood, either unsorted or a sorted T cell fraction (not recorded which). These receptor sequences come from a human donor who was either an allogeneic HSCT recipient or a stem cell or donor lymphocyte infusion donor (not recorded which). It is not recorded whose cells these are; they may come from a transplant donor. Each CDR3 is given with its conserved first and last residue. Each record gives: J gene, CDR3 length, D gene, V gene, clone size, CDR3 DNA, CDR3 protein. D genes are given only for firm matches. The size of a clone is reported for some rows only, either as once, few or many, or as a class for expanded clones.

j_gene: TRBJ1-2
len: 12
d_gene: NA
v_gene: TRBV9
abundance: NA
CDR3nt: TGTGCCAGCAGCGTTGGCGGCTATGGCTACACCTTC
CDR3aa: CASSVGGYGYTF

j_gene: TRBJ1-5
len: 12
d_gene: NA
v_gene: TRBV3-1
abundance: NA
CDR3nt: TGTGCCAGCAGCCAAGACAGGCAGCCCCAGCATTTT
CDR3aa: CASSQDRQPQHF

j_gene: TRBJ1-2
len: 14
d_gene: NA
v_gene: TRBV2
abundance: NA
CDR3nt: TGTGCCAGCAGCCTCCAGGGCCCGCTCTATGGCTACACCTTC
CDR3aa: CASSLQGPLYGYTF

j_gene: TRBJ1-6
len: 16
d_gene: NA
v_gene: TRBV5-1
abundance: few
CDR3nt: TGCGCCAGCAGCTTGGGGTCCGGGACGGATAATTCACCCCTCCACTTT
CDR3aa: CASSLGSGTDNSPLHF

j_gene: TRBJ2-1
len: 15
d_gene: NA
v_gene: TRBV5-6
abundance: NA
CDR3nt: TGTGCCAGCAGCTTGGAGGTGACAACCTACAATGAGCAGTTCTTC
CDR3aa: CASSLEVTTYNEQFF

j_gene: TRBJ2-7
len: 16
d_gene: NA
v_gene: TRBV7-3
abundance: many
CDR3nt: TGTGCCAGCAGCTTAAGTCCCACGCACTTTATCTACGAGCAGTACTTC
CDR3aa: CASSLSPTHFIYEQYF

j_gene: TRBJ2-1
len: 19
d_gene: TRBD2
v_gene: TRBV9
abundance: few
CDR3nt: TGTGCCAGCAGCGGAGCCGGGACTAGCGGGAGGGACGCCTACAATGAGCAGTTCTTC
CDR3aa: CASSGAGTSGRDAYNEQFF

j_gene: TRBJ1-5
len: 14
d_gene: NA
v_gene: TRBV7-2
abundance: NA
CDR3nt: TGTGCCAGCAGCTTAGGAGCTTTGGGCCAGCCCCAGCATTTT
CDR3aa: CASSLGALGQPQHF

j_gene: TRBJ2-7
len: 15
d_gene: TRBD1
v_gene: TRBV11-2
abundance: few
CDR3nt: TGTGCCAGCAGCAGGAGGACAGGGATAATTTACGAGCAGTACTTC
CDR3aa: CASSRRTGIIYEQYF

j_gene: TRBJ2-1
len: 15
d_gene: TRBD1
v_gene: TRBV7-9
abundance: NA
CDR3nt: TGTGCCAGCAGCGAAGGGACAGGGCTTTACAATGAGCAGTTCTTC
CDR3aa: CASSEGTGLYNEQFF

j_gene: TRBJ2-1
len: 16
d_gene: TRBD2
v_gene: TRBV6-1
abundance: few
CDR3nt: TGTGCCAGCAGTCCCTGGGGACTAGCGGCGTACAATGAGCAGTTCTTC
CDR3aa: CASSPWGLAAYNEQFF

j_gene: TRBJ2-2
len: 17
d_gene: TRBD2
v_gene: TRBV9
abundance: few
CDR3nt: TGTGCCAGCAGCGTAGAAGTACGGGGGGGCCGGGGCGGGGAGCTGTTTTTT
CDR3aa: CASSVEVRGGRGGELFF

j_gene: TRBJ1-1
len: 13
d_gene: NA
v_gene: TRBV7-9
abundance: many
CDR3nt: TGTGCCAGCAGCTCGACAGTGAACACTGAAGCTTTCTTT
CDR3aa: CASSSTVNTEAFF

j_gene: TRBJ1-1
len: 13
d_gene: NA
v_gene: TRBV7-9
abundance: few
CDR3nt: TGTGCCAGCAGCTCCCTAAGAGACACTGAAGCTTTCTTT
CDR3aa: CASSSLRDTEAFF

j_gene: TRBJ2-7
len: 16
d_gene: NA
v_gene: TRBV6-5
abundance: many
CDR3nt: TGTGCCAGCAGTTACTCAGGCAAACTAAGGGTCTACGAGCAGTACTTC
CDR3aa: CASSYSGKLRVYEQYF

j_gene: TRBJ2-2
len: 16
d_gene: NA
v_gene: TRBV9
abundance: NA
CDR3nt: TGTGCCAGCAGCGTATTCCGACGGGGTAGGGCCGCGGAGCTGTTTTTT
CDR3aa: CASSVFRRGRAAELFF

j_gene: TRBJ1-2
len: 14
d_gene: NA
v_gene: TRBV28
abundance: many
CDR3nt: TGTGCCAGCAGTTTAGTAGGGGCTGGCTATGGCTACACCTTC
CDR3aa: CASSLVGAGYGYTF

j_gene: TRBJ2-7
len: 14
d_gene: TRBD2
v_gene: TRBV2
abundance: NA
CDR3nt: TGTGCCAGCAGTGACCCCGGGGGGTCCTACGAGCAGTACTTC
CDR3aa: CASSDPGGSYEQYF